This entry is about one T cell receptor beta chain. The antigen is unknown. The sample comes from a study of T cell repertoires in cytomegalovirus infection. V lost 0 bases to trimming and J lost 3 bases, with 12 bases between them. This CDR3 region has 14 residues. The germline CDR1 and CDR2 sequences are GTSNPN and SVGIG (reference sequence). TCRdb re-called the reads with MiXCR, one entry per CDR3 protein. The profile covers some 700,000 distinct CDR3 sequences, with around 30% appearing a single time and roughly 20% taken by the ten largest. The chain is built from TRBV30 and TRBJ2-7, with D perhaps given as TRBD1 or TRBD2 (6 bases each). The clonotype was recovered from a human donor in good health (CMV status not recorded). Some clones in this sample may be carry-over from other donors' samples. The sample in question was cultured PBMCs, obtained from culture after CMV antigen stimulation. The CDR3 bases are TGTGCCTGGAGTGTAGGGGGGACACTCTACGAGCAGTACTTC. Translating it yields CAWSVGGTLYEQYF.